The 16 T cell receptor beta chains below come from one sample, sequenced in a study of shared clonotypes between healthy human individuals. Sequencing used immunoSEQ multiplex PCR; TCRdb keeps in-frame clones, though not all of them. The data contain roughly 2,500,000 clones, over 85% of them seen just once; the ten biggest clones take up approximately 0.37%. Sequenced input: naive CD4+ T cells from PBMCs. Subset given: CD45RA+ positively selected. The source of these receptors is a man aged 18 to 30 in good health. Some clones in this sample may be carry-over from other donors' samples.

The rearrangement joins TRBV5-4 to TRBJ2-7; no clear D gene. The germline CDR1 and CDR2 sequences are SGHNT and YYREEE (reference sequence). Trimming took 1 base from V and 0 from J, leaving 11 bases between them. This CDR3 spans 15 amino acids. The CDR3 spells CASSLSWAASYEQYF. The CDR3 region has the DNA TGTGCCAGCAGCTTGTCTTGGGCGGCCTCCTACGAGCAGTACTTC. Based on the CDR3 plus reference TRBV5-4 and TRBJ2-7, the full variable domain is ETGVTQSPTHLIKTRGQQVTLRCSSQSGHNTVSWYQQALGQGPQFIFQYYREEENGRGNFPPRFSGLQFPNYSSELNVNALELDDSALYLCASSLSWAASYEQYFGPGTRLTVT.

Remarks on this clone: Other DNA variants within this sample encode the same CDR3. The rearrangement joins TRBV10-3 to TRBJ2-1; D gene unclear. Trimming shortened V by 6 bases and J by 8 bases, and 14 bases separated the two germline ends. Germline V gives CDR1 ENHRY, CDR2 SYGVKD. This CDR3 contains 13 residues. The CDR3 nucleotides are TGTGCCATCAGCCCCGGCACCCTGGATGAGCAGTTCTTC. This sequence encodes CAISPGTLDEQFF.

This clone came up a few times. The J gene is TRBJ1-1, the V gene TRBV4-2; D gene unclear. CDR1 is LGHNA and CDR2 is YNFKEQ in the germline V gene. Trimming removed 1 base from V and 5 bases from J, with 11 bases in between. This CDR3 region has 14 residues. The CDR3 loop is CASSQGSLSTEAFF. The CDR3 DNA follows: TGTGCCAGCAGCCAAGGATCACTTAGTACTGAAGCTTTCTTT.

This clone was observed a single time. The chain combines TRBV6-1 with TRBJ2-1, with 10 bases lining up with TRBD1. V was clipped by 8 bases and J by 9 bases; unmatched bases: 10. Per germline, CDR1 MNHNS and CDR2 SASEGT. The CDR3 covers 14 residues. CDR3 sequence reads: CASSPETGGLEQFF. For the CDR3, the DNA is TGTGCCAGCTCCCCAGAGACAGGGGGCCTTGAGCAGTTCTTC.

The V call is TRBV14, the J call TRBJ2-7; TRBD2 matches 10 bases. Germline lookup yields CDR1 SGHDN and CDR2 FVKESK. CDR3 length: 14 amino acids. V was pared by 5 bases and J by 7 bases, with 8 bases of the junction left unmatched. The CDR3 loop is CASSSGRVLGEQYF. DNA of the CDR3: TGTGCCAGCAGCAGCGGGAGGGTCTTGGGGGAGCAGTACTTC.

The rearrangement uses TRBV5-1 and TRBJ2-5, with D maybe TRBD2 (5 bases). The CDR3 extends over 14 amino acids. From germline, CDR1 is SGHRS and CDR2 YFSETQ. Trimming removed 2 bases at V and 5 bases at J, with 13 bases between. This CDR3 is CASSLFTRVETQYF. CDR3 nucleotide sequence: TGCGCCAGCAGCTTATTTACTAGAGTTGAGACCCAGTACTTC.

The chain recombines TRBV6-4 with TRBJ2-1; the match to TRBD2 covers 7 bases. The CDR3 contains 17 residues. V was clipped by 2 bases and J by 2 bases; unmatched bases: 9. CDR1 MRHNA and CDR2 SNTAGT come from the germline V gene. Here the CDR3 reads CASSDRERGGAYNEQFF. DNA of the CDR3: TGTGCCAGCAGTGACCGGGAGCGGGGAGGGGCCTACAATGAGCAGTTCTTC.

This clone came up a few times. V gene TRBV4-1 combines with J gene TRBJ2-7; possible D gene TRBD1, 5 bases. V shed 0 bases and J shed 5 bases, with 11 bases lying between them. The length of the CDR3 is 14 residues. Germline V gene sequence: CDR1 MGHRA, CDR2 YSYEKL. The CDR3 bases are TGCGCCAGCAGCCAAGATCTCGAAGGGGACGAGCAGTACTTC. It is translated as CASSQDLEGDEQYF.

The CDR3 coding sequence is TGTGCCATCAGTGAGGCGGGACAGAACTATGGCTACACCTTC. It specifies CAISEAGQNYGYTF. The chain uses TRBV10-3 and TRBJ1-2; TRBD1 matches 7 bases. This CDR3 is 14 amino acids long. J lost 2 bases, V lost 2 bases, and 2 bases had no gene match. The germline V gene encodes CDR1 ENHRY and CDR2 SYGVKD.

The sample holds one count of this clone. This chain links TRBV11-3 with TRBJ2-7; the D gene could be TRBD1 or TRBD2 (5 bases each). The germline gives CDR1 SGHNT, CDR2 YENEEA. The germline V and J ends were trimmed by 1 base and 3 bases, with 16 bases remaining between them. The CDR3 extends over 16 amino acids. The CDR3 sequence: CASSLGGDGVYYEQYF. The CDR3 bases are TGTGCCAGCAGCTTAGGTGGGGACGGGGTTTACTACGAGCAGTACTTC.

The V and J genes are TRBV28 and TRBJ2-3; tentatively, D is TRBD2 (7 bases). Per germline, CDR1 MDHEN and CDR2 SYDVKM. The CDR3 covers 15 residues. V lost 4 bases and J 1 base, leaving 12 bases between the germline ends. The CDR3 coding sequence is TGTGCCAGCAGTTCCCTCGGGGGGCGCACAGATACGCAGTATTTT. It translates to CASSSLGGRTDTQYF.

The gene calls are TRBV7-3 and TRBJ2-1; 9 nucleotides agree with TRBD2. Germline-derived CDR1 and CDR2 are SGHTA and FQGTGA. The CDR3 contains 17 residues. V lost 1 base and J lost 7; bases outside the gene matches: 11. Here the CDR3 DNA reads TGTGCCAGCAGCTTAATTAGTGTAGCGGGAGTAGGGAATGAGCAGTTCTTC. Translated: CASSLISVAGVGNEQFF.

This clone was seen only once. The rearrangement joins TRBV30 to TRBJ2-6; D possibly corresponds to TRBD2 (5 bases). Germline V CDR1 and CDR2: GTSNPN, SVGIG (reference sequence). V shed 5 bases and J shed 3 bases, with 5 bases lying between them. The CDR3 consists of 12 residues. The CDR3 reads CAWGSGANVLTF. The CDR3 DNA follows: TGTGCCTGGGGGAGTGGGGCCAACGTCCTGACTTTC.

Concerning this clone itself: The sample holds other DNA sequences that translate to the same CDR3. The chain employs TRBV5-1 and TRBJ1-3; D is uncertain. The V gene's germline CDR1 is SGHRS and CDR2 YFSETQ. This CDR3 comprises 13 residues. Between the trimmed V and J ends, which lost 2 bases and 0 bases, there was a span of 3 bases. CDR3 protein: CASSFGSGNTIYF. The CDR3 bases are TGCGCCAGCAGCTTCGGCTCTGGAAACACCATATATTTT. The variable domain in full, with the rest retrieved from reference TRBV5-1 and TRBJ1-3, is KAGVTQTPRYLIKTRGQQVTLSCSPISGHRSVSWYQQTPGQGLQFLFEYFSETQRNKGNFPGRFSGRQFSNSRSEMNVSTLELGDSALYLCASSFGSGNTIYFGEGSWLTVV.

This clone was seen once. V is TRBV2 and J is TRBJ1-4; D remains ambiguous. Germline V gene sequence: CDR1 SNHLY, CDR2 FYNNEI. The CDR3 extends over 19 amino acids. Deletions cut 6 bases from V and 0 bases from J, with 23 bases between. CDR3 sequence reads: CASRRRVPLSDATNEKLFF. CDR3 DNA sequence: TGTGCCAGCAGGAGGAGGGTACCCCTCTCGGACGCAACTAATGAAAAACTGTTTTTT.

The rearrangement joins TRBV9 to TRBJ2-7; D remains unclear. This CDR3 comprises 14 residues. Germline V gene data show CDR1 as SGDLS and CDR2 as YYNGEE. The V end was cut by 4 bases, the J end by 2 bases, with 13 bases between. Here the CDR3 DNA reads TGTGCCAGCAGCCCCCGCTCGAGTACCTACGAGCAGTACTTC. Its translation: CASSPRSSTYEQYF.